The entry below describes one T cell receptor beta chain. The antigen remains unidentified. This sample is part of a study of cytomegalovirus exposure and HLA in healthy donors. Study-level results: Many donors shared some public TCRs, even though most TCR sequences were rare. Reported results showed that the classifier diagnosed cytomegalovirus status with high specificity and sensitivity.

A 120-subject validation cohort, separate from the approximately 610-subject first cohort, supplied the donors. Produced via immunoSEQ multiplex PCR; TCRdb's table is partial and in-frame only. The sample carries some 45,000 clones, 90% to 95% recorded once. The V and J ends lost 6 bases and 4 bases respectively, with 13 bases between them. CDR3 length: 13 amino acids. Germline V lookup: CDR1 MGHDK, CDR2 SYGVNS. The rearrangement joins TRBV25-1 to TRBJ2-7; D possibly corresponds to TRBD2 (5 bases). This sequence originates from a woman aged 18-29 years in good health and CMV-seropositive. Sample: PBMCs. The CDR3 sequence: CASSRTGVYEQYF. DNA for the CDR3: TGTGCCAGCAGCAGGACTGGGGTTTACGAGCAGTACTTC.